This T cell receptor beta chain was documented in a study of regulatory T cells in long-lasting Graves disease. At least ten counts were recorded for this clonotype. Sample time point: persistent/refractory GD, antithyroid drugs over 5 years with positive TRAb. RNA from PBMCs was the source of the TCR library. Libraries of TCR beta came from iRepertoire HTBI primers plus Arm-PCR of CDR3 regions. TCRdb re-called the multiplex PCR reads with MiXCR, one entry per CDR3 protein. The sample contains roughly 400,000 distinct CDR3 sequences, roughly a fifth of which appear only once. The TCR originated in a female donor with Graves disease. The starting material was peripheral blood mononuclear cells (PBMCs), obtained when the disease was refractory, from a patient treated with antithyroid drugs.

The CDR3 DNA is TGTGCCAGCAGAGACACAGGGCGGGGGGCCAACGTCCTGACTTTC. The encoded protein is CASRDTGRGANVLTF. The chain combines TRBV12-3 or TRBV12-4 with TRBJ2-6; TRBD1 is a possible D gene (6 bases). The CDR3 loop spans 15 amino acids. Trimming cost V 6 bases and J 4 bases, with 13 bases left between them.